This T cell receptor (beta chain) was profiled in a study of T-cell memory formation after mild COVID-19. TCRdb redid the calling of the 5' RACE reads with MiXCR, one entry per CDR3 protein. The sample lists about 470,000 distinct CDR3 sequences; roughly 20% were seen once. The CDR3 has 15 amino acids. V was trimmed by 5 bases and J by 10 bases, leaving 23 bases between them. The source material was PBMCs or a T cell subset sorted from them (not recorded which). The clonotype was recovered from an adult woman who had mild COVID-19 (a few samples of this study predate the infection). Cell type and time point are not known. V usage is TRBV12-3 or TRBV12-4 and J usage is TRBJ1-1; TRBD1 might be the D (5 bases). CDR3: CASSPVAGTAHRAFF. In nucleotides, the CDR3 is TGTGCCAGCAGTCCGGTCGCCGGGACCGCTCACCGAGCTTTCTTT.